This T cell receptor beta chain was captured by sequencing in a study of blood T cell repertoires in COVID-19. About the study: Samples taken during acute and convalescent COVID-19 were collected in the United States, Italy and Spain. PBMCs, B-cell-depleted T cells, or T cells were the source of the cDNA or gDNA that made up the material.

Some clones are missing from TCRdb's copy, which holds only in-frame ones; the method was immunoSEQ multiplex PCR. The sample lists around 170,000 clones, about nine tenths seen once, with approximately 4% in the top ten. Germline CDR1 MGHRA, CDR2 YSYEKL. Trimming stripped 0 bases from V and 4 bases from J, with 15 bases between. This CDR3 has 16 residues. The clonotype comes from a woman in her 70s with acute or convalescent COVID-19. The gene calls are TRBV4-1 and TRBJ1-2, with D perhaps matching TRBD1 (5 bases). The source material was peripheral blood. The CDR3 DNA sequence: TGCGCCAGCAGCCAAGATATGTATGGGGCAGCCTATGGCTACACCTTC. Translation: CASSQDMYGAAYGYTF.